What follows are 9 T cell receptor beta chains derived from one specimen sequenced in a study of blood T cell repertoires in COVID-19. This table comes from immunoSEQ multiplex PCR, and its TCRdb copy is limited to in-frame clones, with some not included. The sample carries roughly 40,000 clones, approximately 73% recorded once. Sequenced input: peripheral blood. Source of these receptors: a man older than 75 with acute or convalescent COVID-19.

The chain links TRBV27 to TRBJ1-2, with a weak D call TRBD1 (5 bases). The CDR3 has 13 amino acids. The germline V gene encodes CDR1 MNHEY and CDR2 SMNVEV (reference sequence). The V gene lost 0 bases and the J gene lost 8 bases, with 10 bases spanning the gap. CDR3 in amino acids: CASSLSFQGGYTF. The CDR3 bases are TGTGCCAGCAGTTTATCTTTTCAGGGCGGCTACACCTTC.

The chain combines TRBV7-9 with TRBJ1-1; 9 bases match TRBD1. The V gene's germline CDR1 is SEHNR and CDR2 FQNEAQ (reference sequence). V lost 2 bases to trimming and J lost 5 bases; unmatched junction nucleotides: 9. CDR3 length equals 16 residues. The CDR3 here is CASSLSTGQGATEAFF. CDR3 nucleotides: TGTGCCAGCAGCTTAAGCACGGGACAGGGCGCTACTGAAGCTTTCTTT.

The chain is built from TRBV19 and TRBJ2-5; TRBD1 matches 9 bases. The CDR3 runs 15 residues. CDR1 and CDR2 (germline): LNHDA, SQIVND (reference sequence). With V trimmed by 4 bases and J by 7 bases, 10 bases remained unmatched. The CDR3 sequence: CASSTPGQGHGTQYF. The CDR3 coding sequence is TGTGCCAGTAGTACTCCGGGACAGGGTCATGGGACCCAGTACTTC.

The table lists this clone with a few counts. The chain joins TRBV28 to TRBJ2-7, with 7 nucleotides matching TRBD2. The CDR3 consists of 14 residues. The ends lost 8 bases at V and 0 bases at J; junction bases unmatched: 7. Germline V lookup: CDR1 MDHEN, CDR2 SYDVKM. The CDR3 sequence is CASASGSSSYEQYF. Written as DNA, the CDR3 is TGTGCCAGCGCTAGCGGTTCCTCCTCCTACGAGCAGTACTTC.

This rearrangement joins TRBV7-3 to TRBJ2-2; TRBD2 matches 8 bases. Germline V gene sequence: CDR1 SGHTA, CDR2 FQGTGA. This CDR3 is built from 13 residues. V was pared by 8 bases and J by 4 bases, with 3 bases of the junction left unmatched. DNA of the CDR3: TGTGCCAGCCGACGGGGGGGCACCGGGGAGCTGTTTTTT. Amino acid sequence: CASRRGGTGELFF.

The chain's CDR3 is CASSSDRGFGNQPQHF. The CDR3 nucleotides read TGTGCCAGCAGCTCGGACAGGGGATTTGGCAATCAGCCCCAGCATTTT. V gene TRBV5-6 combines with J gene TRBJ1-5, with 9 bases matching TRBD1. Germline CDR1 SGHDT, CDR2 YYEEEE. The CDR3 sequence is 16 residues long. The V gene end was trimmed by 3 bases and the J gene end by 2 bases; junction bases not matched to a gene: 6.

The V call is TRBV5-6, the J call TRBJ2-7; 7 nucleotides agree with TRBD1. This CDR3 comprises 12 residues. The germline CDR1 and CDR2 sequences are SGHDT and YYEEEE. V lost 4 bases, J lost 12 bases, and 10 bases stayed unmatched. The CDR3 region has the DNA TGTGCCAGCAGCCGTCCGACAGGGCCGGGGTACTTC. This translates into CASSRPTGPGYF.

J is TRBJ2-1 and V is TRBV6-1; 8 nucleotides line up with TRBD1. The germline V gene has CDR1 MNHNS and CDR2 SASEGT. With V trimmed by 3 bases and J by 6 bases, 7 bases remained unmatched. The CDR3 runs to 15 residues. CDR3 residues: CASSEGSTGANEQFF. The CDR3, as DNA: TGTGCCAGCAGTGAGGGGTCGACAGGGGCCAATGAGCAGTTCTTC.

The J gene is TRBJ2-3, the V gene TRBV7-2; 8 bases match TRBD2. Germline assignment: CDR1 SGHTA and CDR2 FQGNSA. This CDR3 is built from 15 residues. The V and J ends lost 3 bases and 5 bases, in that order; junction bases with no gene match: 7. As DNA, the CDR3 is TGTGCCAGCAGCTTGACGAGCGGGGGTGGAGATACGCAGTATTTT. It is translated as CASSLTSGGGDTQYF.